This entry concerns a single T cell receptor beta chain. The antigen is unknown. The data are from a study of cytomegalovirus exposure and HLA in healthy donors. Study observations and caveats: The classifier reportedly diagnosed cytomegalovirus status with high sensitivity and specificity.

Germline CDR1 reads SGHRS; CDR2 reads YFSETQ. CDR3 length equals 14 residues. The V gene lost 0 bases and the J gene lost 4 bases, with 8 bases spanning the gap. 60 Vbeta and 13 Jbeta primers were used in PCR. Clones were read by immunoSEQ multiplex PCR, and TCRdb kept only the in-frame ones, dropping some. Among some 150,000 clones, roughly 80% were seen once, and the ten largest hold 6% to 9%. This TCR was recovered from a young woman in good health and CMV-seropositive. Sequenced: PBMCs. J is TRBJ2-1 and V is TRBV5-1, with D uncertain. CDR3 sequence (DNA): TGCGCCAGCAGCTTGGTAACCGAGTACAATGAGCAGTTCTTC. It is translated as CASSLVTEYNEQFF.